This entry lists 6 T cell receptor beta chains sequenced from one sample in a study of human CD8 memory T cell subsets. Scientists made TCR beta libraries using UMI-labeled 5' RACE. Reanalyzing the 5' RACE reads, TCRdb keeps one entry per CDR3 protein, without DNA. The repertoire table contains 6,700 or so distinct CDR3 sequences. The identity of TPEX cells was that of CCR7+ PD-1+ TIGIT+ early memory CD8+ T cells with exhausted-like traits. The source material was CD8+ T cells from PBMCs. The receptor set was obtained from a human donor in good health.

J is TRBJ2-7 and V is TRBV6-6; the TCRdb call, TRBD1, lacks DNA for checking. Germline V gives CDR1 MNHNY, CDR2 SVGAGI (reference sequence). The CDR3 is 12 amino acids. CDR3 in amino acids: CASSHRPYEQYF.

This clonotype is deemed large by its frequency. The chain couples TRBV15 to TRBJ1-1; TCRdb's D gene call, TRBD1, goes unchecked for lack of DNA. The CDR3 covers 15 residues. Germline values: CDR1 LNHNV, CDR2 YYDKDF (reference sequence). This CDR3 reads CATEDRGSMNTEAFF.

The chain has TRBV5-8 and TRBJ2-1. This CDR3 comprises 16 residues. Germline V gene data show CDR1 as SGHTS and CDR2 as YDEGEE. The CDR3 loop reads CASSLAVSPLRDEQFF.

The chain couples TRBV20-1 to TRBJ1-4; no DNA is available, so the TRBD1 call from TCRdb remains unchecked. The CDR3 has 16 amino acids. Germline CDR1 reads DFQATT; CDR2 reads SNEGSKA (reference sequence). CDR3 residues: CSARDPTWMGHEKLFF.

The chain recombines TRBV30 with TRBJ2-5; checking the TCRdb D call of TRBD1 is not possible without DNA. The germline V gene encodes CDR1 GTSNPN and CDR2 SVGIG (reference sequence). The CDR3 loop spans 17 amino acids. CDR3 sequence reads: CAWTLSNGDRGLETQYF.

The V and J genes are TRBV7-7 and TRBJ2-2; TCRdb's D call of TRBD1 is untestable without DNA. The CDR3 length is 15 residues. Germline CDR1 reads SSHAT; CDR2 reads FNYEAQ (reference sequence). CDR3 protein: CASSSEYGGTGELFF.